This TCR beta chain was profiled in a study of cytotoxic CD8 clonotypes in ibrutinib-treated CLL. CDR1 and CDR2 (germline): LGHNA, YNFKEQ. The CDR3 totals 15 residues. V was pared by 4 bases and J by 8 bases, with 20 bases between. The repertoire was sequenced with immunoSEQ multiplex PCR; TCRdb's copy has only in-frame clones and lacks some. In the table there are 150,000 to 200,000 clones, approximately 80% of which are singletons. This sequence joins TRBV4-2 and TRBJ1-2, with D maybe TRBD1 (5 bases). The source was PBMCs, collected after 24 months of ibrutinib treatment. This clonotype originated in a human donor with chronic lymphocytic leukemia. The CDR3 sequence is CASSPSGSPRAGYTF. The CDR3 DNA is TGTGCCAGCAGCCCATCCGGGTCTCCCAGGGCGGGCTACACCTTC.